These 28 T cell receptor beta chains were all obtained from the same sample, sequenced in a study of blood T cell repertoires in COVID-19. TCRdb keeps only in-frame clones here, not all; method: immunoSEQ multiplex PCR. The data hold more than 150,000 clones, with approximately 80% observed a single time. Sample: PBMCs or T cells enriched from blood (not recorded which). The source is a man aged 40-50 years who had recovered from COVID-19.

This rearrangement joins TRBV7-2 to TRBJ2-3; 9 positions match TRBD2. With V trimmed by 6 bases and J by 0 bases, 4 bases remained unmatched. The germline CDR1 and CDR2 sequences are SGHTA and FQGNSA. The CDR3 loop spans 15 amino acids. Here the CDR3 reads CASRRTSDSTDTQYF. CDR3 coding DNA: TGTGCCAGCAGGAGGACTAGCGATAGCACAGATACGCAGTATTTT. The full variable domain, completed using reference TRBV7-2 and TRBJ2-3, is GAGVSQSPSNKVTEKGKDVELRCDPISGHTALYWYRQSLGQGLEFLIYFQGNSAPDKSGLPSDRFSAERTGGSVSTLTIQRTQQEDSAVYLCASRRTSDSTDTQYFGPGTRLTVL.

V usage is TRBV18 and J usage is TRBJ1-2, with D perhaps matching TRBD1 (6 bases). Looked up from germline, CDR1 is KGHSH and CDR2 is LQKENI. This CDR3 region has 13 residues. V was cut by 3 bases and J by 5 bases, with 10 bases left in between. The CDR3 spells CASSPQGTYGYTF. The CDR3 coding sequence is TGTGCCAGCTCACCGCAGGGGACATATGGCTACACCTTC.

The V and J genes are TRBV2 and TRBJ2-7; the match to TRBD2 covers 11 bases. This CDR3 spans 14 amino acids. Germline trimming cut 7 bases from V and 4 bases from J; bases unmatched to any gene: 6. Germline V gene sequence: CDR1 SNHLY, CDR2 FYNNEI. The CDR3 sequence: CASIALAGVYEQYF. The CDR3 DNA is TGTGCCAGCATAGCACTAGCGGGGGTGTACGAGCAGTACTTC.

This clone was observed once. This chain links TRBV9 with TRBJ2-2; 13 bases are a match to TRBD2. CDR1 is SGDLS, CDR2 YYNGEE, per germline. The CDR3 has 16 amino acids. J was trimmed by 4 bases and V by 4 bases; bases with no gene match: 4. The CDR3 sequence is CASSPRTSGSTGELFF. CDR3 nucleotides: TGTGCCAGCAGCCCCCGGACTAGCGGGAGCACCGGGGAGCTGTTTTTT. Combining the CDR3 with reference TRBV9 and TRBJ2-2 gives the whole variable domain DSGVTQTPKHLITATGQRVTLRCSPRSGDLSVYWYQQSLDQGLQFLIQYYNGEERAKGNILERFSAQQFPDLHSELNLSSLELGDSALYFCASSPRTSGSTGELFFGEGSRLTVL.

The chain links TRBV9 to TRBJ1-2, with 8 bases fitting TRBD1. This CDR3 is 15 amino acids long. Germline V CDR1 and CDR2: SGDLS, YYNGEE. With V trimmed by 6 bases and J by 3 bases, 10 bases remained unmatched. CDR3 amino acids: CASKRDRGGYYGYTF. The DNA for the CDR3 is TGTGCCAGCAAGAGAGACAGGGGCGGGTACTATGGCTACACCTTC. Combining the CDR3 with reference TRBV9 and TRBJ1-2 gives the whole variable domain DSGVTQTPKHLITATGQRVTLRCSPRSGDLSVYWYQQSLDQGLQFLIQYYNGEERAKGNILERFSAQQFPDLHSELNLSSLELGDSALYFCASKRDRGGYYGYTFGSGTRLTVV.

CDR3 in DNA: TGTGCCAGCAGTTGGGACAGGGACACAGATACGCAGTATTTT. Its protein product is CASSWDRDTDTQYF. The rearrangement joins TRBV28 to TRBJ2-3; 9 nucleotides line up with TRBD1. V lost 4 bases, J lost 2 bases, and 1 base stayed unmatched. The CDR3 is made up of 14 amino acids. Per germline, CDR1 MDHEN and CDR2 SYDVKM.

The chain carries TRBV11-2 and TRBJ2-1; tentative D call: TRBD2 (6 bases). CDR1 is SGHAT, CDR2 FQNNGV, per germline. V was cut by 0 bases and J by 5 bases, with 11 bases left in between. The CDR3 runs 15 residues. Here the CDR3 DNA reads TGTGCCAGCAGCTTAGAGTACGGGAGTCACAATGAGCAGTTCTTC. Protein: CASSLEYGSHNEQFF. Full variable domain (missing parts from reference TRBV11-2 and TRBJ2-1): EAGVAQSPRYKIIEKRQSVAFWCNPISGHATLYWYQQILGQGPKLLIQFQNNGVVDDSQLPKDRFSAERLKGVDSTLKIQPAKLEDSAVYLCASSLEYGSHNEQFFGPGTRLTVL.

V usage is TRBV29-1 and J usage is TRBJ2-3; 13 bases are shared with TRBD2. The V and J ends lost 6 bases and 5 bases, in that order; junction bases with no gene match: 8. CDR1 and CDR2 (germline): SQVTM, ANQGSEA. CDR3 length: 15 amino acids. The DNA of the CDR3 is TGCAGCGTCGAACTAGCGGGAGGGCCTGGAGATACGCAGTATTTT. This codes for CSVELAGGPGDTQYF.

The chain uses TRBV18 and TRBJ1-2; weak D call: TRBD1 (6 bases). Deletions cut 3 bases from V and 5 bases from J, with 16 bases between. The CDR3 is made up of 15 amino acids. Looked up from germline, CDR1 is KGHSH and CDR2 is LQKENI. The CDR3 loop is CASSPPQGLSYGYTF. As DNA, the CDR3 is TGTGCCAGCTCACCCCCCCAGGGGCTGAGTTATGGCTACACCTTC.

This chain links TRBV5-1 with TRBJ1-2; a possible D gene is TRBD1 (5 bases). The CDR3 contains 14 residues. CDR1 is SGHRS and CDR2 is YFSETQ in the germline V gene. With 0 bases removed from V and 4 bases from J, the gap between germline ends came to 10 bases. In nucleotides, the CDR3 is TGCGCCAGCAGCTTGGTGGGGGGTTCCTATGGCTACACCTTC. It translates to CASSLVGGSYGYTF.

The rearrangement joins TRBV27 to TRBJ1-6, with D perhaps matching TRBD1 (6 bases). The V end lost 5 bases, the J end lost 10 bases, and 24 bases lay between the germline ends. In germline, CDR1 is MNHEY, CDR2 SMNVEV (reference sequence). There are 17 residues in the CDR3. CDR3 residues: CASSTNRVGSLGSPLHF. DNA for the CDR3: TGTGCCAGCAGTACCAACAGGGTAGGGAGTCTAGGCTCACCCCTCCACTTT.

This rearrangement joins TRBV15 to TRBJ2-6; the D is unclear. Germline V gene sequence: CDR1 LNHNV, CDR2 YYDKDF (reference sequence). V lost 3 bases, J lost 2 bases, and 8 bases lay in between. The CDR3 extends over 15 amino acids. The CDR3 DNA follows: TGTGCCACCAGCAGGAGGCTGCCTGGGGCCAACGTCCTGACTTTC. This translates into CATSRRLPGANVLTF. The full variable domain, rest sourced from reference TRBV15 and TRBJ2-6, is DAMVIQNPRYQVTQFGKPVTLSCSQTLNHNVMYWYQQKSSQAPKLLFHYYDKDFNNEADTPDNFQSRRPNTSFCFLDIRSPGLGDTAMYLCATSRRLPGANVLTFGAGSRLTVL.

V gene TRBV5-1 combines with J gene TRBJ2-1; perhaps TRBD2 as D (6 bases). The CDR3 has 16 residues. Germline CDR1 reads SGHRS; CDR2 reads YFSETQ. Between the trimmed V and J ends, which lost 2 bases and 0 bases, there was a span of 12 bases. The chain's CDR3 is CASSFLALSSYNEQFF. CDR3 DNA sequence: TGCGCCAGCAGCTTTCTAGCGTTAAGCTCCTACAATGAGCAGTTCTTC.

In its sample, this clone was seen many times. The genes are TRBV27 and TRBJ1-2; the match to TRBD1 covers 11 bases. The germline gives CDR1 MNHEY, CDR2 SMNVEV (reference sequence). The V gene end was trimmed by 5 bases and the J gene end by 4 bases; junction bases not matched to a gene: 6. The CDR3 is 15 amino acids. The CDR3 sequence: CASSPRTGGVYGYTF. The CDR3 DNA is TGTGCCAGCAGTCCAAGGACAGGGGGCGTCTATGGCTACACCTTC.

The genes are TRBV6-5 and TRBJ2-3; no definite D call. This CDR3 is built from 11 residues. Germline-derived CDR1 and CDR2 are MNHEY and SVGAGI. V lost 8 bases to trimming and J lost 1 base, with 4 bases between them. This CDR3 is CASFGTDTQYF. The CDR3 nucleotides read TGTGCCAGCTTCGGCACAGATACGCAGTATTTT.

This clone is a singleton in its sample. The rearrangement uses TRBV5-5 and TRBJ2-6; a weak D match, TRBD2 (5 bases). V lost 0 bases, J lost 2 bases, and 15 bases lay in between. CDR3 length: 18 residues. Germline V lookup: CDR1 SGHKS, CDR2 YYEKEE (reference sequence). DNA for the CDR3: TGTGCCAGCAGCTTGGGTCCTGCAAAGGGAGCTGGGGCCAACGTCCTGACTTTC. Its protein is CASSLGPAKGAGANVLTF.

The chain combines TRBV5-1 with TRBJ2-1; 7 nucleotides line up with TRBD1. Unmatched junction bases numbered 13, after V lost 7 bases and J lost 3 bases. The germline V gene encodes CDR1 SGHRS and CDR2 YFSETQ. This CDR3 is built from 16 residues. The CDR3 bases are TGCGCCAGCGCTTGGACAGGTGCCAGCCTCTACAATGAGCAGTTCTTC. This translates into CASAWTGASLYNEQFF.

The rearrangement uses TRBV21-1 and TRBJ2-1; no check of the table's D call, TRBD2, against the DNA was made. TRBV21-1 is tagged as a pseudogene. The CDR3 runs 17 residues. The chain's CDR3 is CASSKALCLARYNEQFF. The CDR3 nucleotides are TGTGCCAGCAGCAAAGCGCTTTGCCTAGCGCGTTACAATGAGCAGTTCTTC.

This clone appeared a few times. The chain combines TRBV4-3 with TRBJ1-5; D is unresolved. This CDR3 has 14 residues. Trimming removed 0 bases from V and 3 bases from J, with 6 bases in between. From germline, CDR1 is LGHNA and CDR2 YSLEER. In DNA form, the CDR3 reads TGCGCCAGCAGCCAAGATCTTTTCAATCAGCCCCAGCATTTT. Translating it yields CASSQDLFNQPQHF.

This clone was observed once. The rearrangement links TRBV18 to TRBJ2-7, with 12 nucleotides matching TRBD2. Germline V CDR1 and CDR2: KGHSH, LQKENI. Trimming cost V 2 bases and J 3 bases; bases outside gene matches: 5. The CDR3 length is 16 residues. This CDR3 is CASSPTLAGGNYEQYF. Written as DNA, the CDR3 is TGTGCCAGCTCACCAACACTAGCGGGAGGAAACTACGAGCAGTACTTC. The variable domain in full, completed from reference TRBV18 and TRBJ2-7, reads NAGVMQNPRHLVRRRGQEARLRCSPMKGHSHVYWYRQLPEEGLKFMVYLQKENIIDESGMPKERFSAEFPKEGPSILRIQQVVRGDSAAYFCASSPTLAGGNYEQYFGPGTRLTVT.

The V call is TRBV24-1, the J call TRBJ2-3; D is perhaps TRBD1 (6 bases). The germline V gene encodes CDR1 KGHDR and CDR2 SFDVKD. Trimming cost V 3 bases and J 1 base, with 13 bases left between them. The CDR3 length is 16 residues. The CDR3 region is CATSDHPGVGTDTQYF. The CDR3 DNA reads TGTGCCACCAGTGATCATCCAGGGGTGGGCACAGATACGCAGTATTTT.

The chain employs TRBV18 and TRBJ1-5; D remains ambiguous. The germline V gene encodes CDR1 KGHSH and CDR2 LQKENI. V was clipped by 2 bases and J by 2 bases, with 10 bases between them. The CDR3 is 15 amino acids. The CDR3 DNA reads TGTGCCAGCTCACCAACTTCCCTGGGCAATCAGCCCCAGCATTTT. Its protein is CASSPTSLGNQPQHF.

This clone was observed a single time. The gene calls are TRBV2 and TRBJ1-4; TRBD1 matches 7 bases. V lost 5 bases to trimming and J lost 8 bases; unmatched junction nucleotides: 8. Germline V gene data show CDR1 as SNHLY and CDR2 as FYNNEI. The CDR3 length is 14 residues. CDR3 sequence reads: CASSRGGTAEKLFF. The CDR3 nucleotides are TGTGCCAGCAGTAGAGGGGGCACCGCGGAAAAACTGTTTTTT.

The chain employs TRBV18 and TRBJ2-7; 10 bases are shared with TRBD1. Germline CDR1 and CDR2: KGHSH and LQKENI. CDR3 length equals 13 residues. V shed 4 bases, J shed 6 bases, and the junction held 3 bases outside the gene matches. CDR3 coding DNA: TGTGCCAGCTCACAGGGACAGGGGTTCGAGCAGTACGTC. This encodes CASSQGQGFEQYV.

This chain uses TRBV5-6 with TRBJ2-1, with 9 bases identical to TRBD2. V dropped 9 bases and J dropped 5; count of bases not matched to a gene: 6. This CDR3 is 13 amino acids long. From germline, CDR1 is SGHDT and CDR2 YYEEEE. In nucleotides, the CDR3 is TGTGCCACTGCGGGGGGGCCTAACAATGAGCAGTTCTTC. Protein sequence: CATAGGPNNEQFF.

The rearrangement links TRBV24-1 to TRBJ2-5, with D perhaps matching TRBD1 (6 bases). CDR3 length: 15 residues. CDR1 and CDR2 (germline): KGHDR, SFDVKD. V lost 5 bases and J lost 4, with 16 bases in between. CDR3 residues: CATSAGPPTGETQYF. The CDR3 region has the DNA TGTGCCACCAGTGCTGGTCCCCCGACAGGAGAGACCCAGTACTTC.

This clone was seen a handful of times. The rearrangement joins TRBV4-3 to TRBJ2-1; 9 positions agree with TRBD2. Trimming at V came to 1 base and at J to 7 bases, leaving 11 bases not matched to a gene. The V gene's germline CDR1 is LGHNA and CDR2 YSLEER. The CDR3 length is 17 residues. The chain's CDR3 is CASSQGLGSGRLNEQFF. The CDR3 bases are TGCGCCAGCAGCCAAGGTCTTGGGAGCGGGAGGCTAAATGAGCAGTTCTTC.

The chain has TRBV15 and TRBJ2-1, with a tentative D call TRBD2 (6 bases). Trimming stripped 5 bases from V and 10 bases from J, with 15 bases between. CDR3 length equals 13 residues. In germline, CDR1 is LNHNV, CDR2 YYDKDF (reference sequence). CDR3 sequence reads: CATSAEGLEEQFF. As DNA, the CDR3 is TGTGCCACCAGCGCCGAGGGACTGGAAGAGCAGTTCTTC.